This entry features one T cell receptor beta chain sequence. This clonotype was seen a handful of times. What this receptor recognizes is not known. Base qualities are not provided; no much larger clone lies one nucleotide away. The data belong to a study of CD8 T cells in ankylosing spondylitis (dated by TCRdb to between 2016 and 2019). Concerning the study at large: The study profiled T cell receptor beta repertoires in healthy donors and ankylosing spondylitis patients to find disease-linked TCR variants. The full study cohort comprised about 25 ankylosing spondylitis patients and some 100 healthy donors. Samples of peripheral blood were taken, and for ankylosing spondylitis patients, synovial fluid was collected as well.

From a lookup of the germline V gene, CDR1 and CDR2 are SGHRS and YFSETQ. The CDR3 spans 12 residues, from the cysteine through the phenylalanine. CDR3 DNA is the only sequence kept; it has 36 bases, read in frame from the first base. V sheds 5 bases and J sheds 5 bases, leaving 10 bases between their ends. For sequencing, an Illumina HiSeq 2500 was employed. Quantitative 5'-RACE with molecular barcodes was used to prepare TCR beta libraries. The published analysis was carried out like this. To identify disease-linked TCR variants, a new computational method was used, one built on a probabilistic model of VDJ rearrangement. TCRdb reprocessing: public reads trimmed at Q25 with fastp, clones called with MiXCR, in-frame beta chains kept. One record per CDR3 amino acid sequence lists the most common genes and DNA. TCRdb's processing, not the authors', yielded these V and J calls. The table for this sample lists 450,000 to 550,000 distinct CDR3 sequences; roughly 5.3% of them were counted only once. Clones ranked in the top ten supply under 4.5% of the sample.

The paper as a whole reports these results and caveats: According to the report, matched synovial fluid samples from ankylosing spondylitis patients were significantly enriched for the disease-linked clones. Some of the motif variants had been reported before in the synovial fluid and blood of reactive arthritis patients, a finding that suggests common disease-initiation mechanisms. The disease-linked clones showed a CD8+ phenotype and occurred at relatively low frequencies in peripheral blood. Blood from ankylosing spondylitis patients appeared to be characterized by a TCR beta motif composed of about eight highly homologous amino acid variants.

The sample comprised blood, either unsorted or a sorted T cell fraction (not recorded which). The clonotype originates from a male donor with ankylosing spondylitis. The chain employs TRBV5-1 and TRBJ2-5; the D region possibly corresponds to TRBD2 (5 bases align). Read as DNA, the sequence is TGCGCCAGCAGAAGGGAGAGGGAGACCCAGTACTTC. It specifies CASRRERETQYF.